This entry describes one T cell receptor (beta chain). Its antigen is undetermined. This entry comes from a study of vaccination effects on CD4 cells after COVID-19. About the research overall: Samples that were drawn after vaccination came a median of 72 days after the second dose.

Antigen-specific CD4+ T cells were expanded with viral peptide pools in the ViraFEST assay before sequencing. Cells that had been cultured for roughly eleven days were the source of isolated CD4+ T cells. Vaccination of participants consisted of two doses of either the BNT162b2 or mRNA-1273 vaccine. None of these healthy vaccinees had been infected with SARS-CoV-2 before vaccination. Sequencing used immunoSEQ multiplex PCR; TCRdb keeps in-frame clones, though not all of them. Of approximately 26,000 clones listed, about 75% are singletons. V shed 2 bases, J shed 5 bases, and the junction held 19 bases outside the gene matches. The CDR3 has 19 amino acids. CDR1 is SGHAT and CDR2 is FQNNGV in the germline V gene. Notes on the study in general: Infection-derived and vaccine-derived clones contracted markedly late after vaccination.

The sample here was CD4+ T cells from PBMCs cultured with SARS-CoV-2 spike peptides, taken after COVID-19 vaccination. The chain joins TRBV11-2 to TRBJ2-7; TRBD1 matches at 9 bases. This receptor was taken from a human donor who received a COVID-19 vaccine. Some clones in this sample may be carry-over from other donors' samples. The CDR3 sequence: CASSLNSISTGTGCDEQYV. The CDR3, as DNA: TGTGCCAGCAGCTTAAACAGCATTAGTACCGGGACAGGGTGCGACGAGCAGTACGTC.